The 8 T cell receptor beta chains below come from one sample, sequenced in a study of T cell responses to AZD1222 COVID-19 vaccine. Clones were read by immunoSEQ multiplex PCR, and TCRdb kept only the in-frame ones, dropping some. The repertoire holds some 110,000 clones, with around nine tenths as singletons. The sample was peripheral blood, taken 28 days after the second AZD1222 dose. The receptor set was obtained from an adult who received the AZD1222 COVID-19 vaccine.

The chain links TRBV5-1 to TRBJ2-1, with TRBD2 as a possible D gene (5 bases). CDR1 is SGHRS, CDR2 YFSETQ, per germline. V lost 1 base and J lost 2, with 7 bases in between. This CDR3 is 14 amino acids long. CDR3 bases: TGCGCCAGCAGCTTGAGAGGGACCTACAATGAGCAGTTCTTC. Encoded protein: CASSLRGTYNEQFF.

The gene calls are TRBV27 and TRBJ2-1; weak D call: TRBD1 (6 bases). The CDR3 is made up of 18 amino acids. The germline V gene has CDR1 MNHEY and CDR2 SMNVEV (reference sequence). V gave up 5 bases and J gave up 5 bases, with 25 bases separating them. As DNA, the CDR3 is TGTGCCAGCAGTCTCACCTTTCCTGGAACAGGGATCCACAATGAGCAGTTCTTC. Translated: CASSLTFPGTGIHNEQFF.

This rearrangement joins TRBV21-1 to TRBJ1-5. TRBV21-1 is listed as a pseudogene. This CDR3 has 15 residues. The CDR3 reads CATRSGSSSNQPQHF. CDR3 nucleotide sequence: TGTGCCACCCGATCCGGGTCCTCTAGCAATCAGCCCCAGCATTTT.

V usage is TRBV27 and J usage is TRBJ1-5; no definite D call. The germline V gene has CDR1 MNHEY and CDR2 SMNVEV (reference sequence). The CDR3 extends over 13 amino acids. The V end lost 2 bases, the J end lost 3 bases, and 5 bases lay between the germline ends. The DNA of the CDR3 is TGTGCCAGCAGTTTAGAGGTCAATCAGCCCCAGCATTTT. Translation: CASSLEVNQPQHF.

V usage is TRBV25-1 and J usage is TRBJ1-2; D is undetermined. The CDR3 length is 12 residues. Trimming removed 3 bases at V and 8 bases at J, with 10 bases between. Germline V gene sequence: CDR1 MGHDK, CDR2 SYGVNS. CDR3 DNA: TGTGCCAGCAGTGAGAGTCCGGAGGGCTACACCTTC. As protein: CASSESPEGYTF.

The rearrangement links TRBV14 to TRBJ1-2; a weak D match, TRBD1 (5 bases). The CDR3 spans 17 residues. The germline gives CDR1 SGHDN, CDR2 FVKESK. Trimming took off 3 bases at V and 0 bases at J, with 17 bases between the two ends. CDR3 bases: TGTGCCAGCAGCCACGTTAGTAAGGGGTTAGCTAACTATGGCTACACCTTC. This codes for CASSHVSKGLANYGYTF.

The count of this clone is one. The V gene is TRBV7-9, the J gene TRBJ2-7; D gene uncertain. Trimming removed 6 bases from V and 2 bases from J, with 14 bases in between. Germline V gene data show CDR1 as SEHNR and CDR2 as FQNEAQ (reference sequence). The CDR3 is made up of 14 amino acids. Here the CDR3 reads CASSYPLVPYEQYF. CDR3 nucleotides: TGTGCCAGCAGTTACCCTCTAGTCCCCTACGAGCAGTACTTC. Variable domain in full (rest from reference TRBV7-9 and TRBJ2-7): DTGVSQNPRHKITKRGQNVTFRCDPISEHNRLYWYRQTLGQGPEFLTYFQNEAQLEKSRLLSDRFSAERPKGSFSTLEIQRTEQGDSAMYLCASSYPLVPYEQYFGPGTRLTVT.

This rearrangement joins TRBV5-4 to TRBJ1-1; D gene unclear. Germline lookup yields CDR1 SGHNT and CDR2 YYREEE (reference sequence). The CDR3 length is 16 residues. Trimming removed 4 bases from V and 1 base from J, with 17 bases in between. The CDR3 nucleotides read TGTGCCAGCAGCCAACCAGGTCTCCAGGCGAACACTGAAGCTTTCTTT. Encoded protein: CASSQPGLQANTEAFF.